This T cell receptor (beta chain) stems from a study of T cells after yellow fever vaccination. This clonotype was counted ten times or more. Its antigen is not identified. Germline V lookup: CDR1 LNHDA, CDR2 SQIVND (reference sequence). This CDR3 has 13 residues. V lost 2 bases and J lost 6, with 8 bases in between. Broader study findings: Clones from primary vaccination mostly reappeared after the booster (around 97% CD4, approximately 91% CD8). Across the CD4 and CD8 compartments, a small share of clonotypes was present in both.

As TCR cDNA was made by 5'RACE template switching, a universal primer site and UMIs were added. TCRdb used MiXCR to reprocess the 5' RACE reads, holding one entry per CDR3 protein. Among more than 300,000 distinct CDR3 sequences listed, around 10% were seen once. The starting material was CD4+ T cells sorted from PBMCs, obtained 45 days after the yellow fever booster vaccination. The rearrangement joins TRBV19 to TRBJ2-4; no clear D gene. The clonotype originates from a man between 18 and 35 years old who received the YFV17D yellow fever vaccine. In DNA, the CDR3 is TGTGCCAGTAGTATAAACCCGTCAAACATTCAGTACTTC. Its translation is CASSINPSNIQYF.